This TCR beta chain was captured by sequencing in a study of blood T cell repertoires in COVID-19. At the level of the study: Spain, Italy and the United States supplied samples that represented acute and convalescent COVID-19. T cells, B-cell-depleted T cells, or PBMCs supplied cDNA or gDNA.

This clone occurred a few times. In the study's own analysis: From reference gene primer amplification, estimates of nucleated cell counts were derived. Only in-frame clones appear in the TCRdb table, and some are missing; sequencing was by immunoSEQ multiplex PCR. V and J calls and clone size are as listed in that table; D and trimming were resolved from the DNA. The sample lists about 300,000 clones; less than 85% were seen once. The sample consisted of peripheral blood. This sequence originates from a human donor with COVID-19, enrolled during active disease. The donor label of this sample is uncertain.

CDR3 bases: TGCAGTGCTAGTATTGCGCGGGAGGGTAGGCACGAGCAGTACTTC. Residues: CSASIAREGRHEQYF. The chain is built from TRBV20-1 and TRBJ2-7, with 9 positions matching TRBD2. Per the germline V gene, CDR1 is DFQATT and CDR2 is SNEGSKA (reference sequence). This CDR3 contains 15 residues. The V and J ends lost 3 bases and 5 bases, in that order; junction bases with no gene match: 11.